This T cell receptor (beta chain) was captured by sequencing in a study of blood T cells in healthy people across ages. CDR1 is SSHAT, CDR2 FNYEAQ, per germline (reference sequence). This CDR3 comprises 15 residues. This clonotype was detected a few times. Antigen: not known. An end of the junction does not agree with germline; a read error may underlie this. PCR was performed a second time for about 7 to 12 cycles using a sample-barcoded 5' primer and a J-beta primer mix. MiXCR, applied by TCRdb to the 5' RACE reads, yields one record per CDR3 protein. Found here are about 570,000 distinct CDR3 sequences, 25% to 30% of them singletons; the top ten hold 15% to 20%. Findings and caveats of the study: The unsorted PBMCs prevented any conclusive comparison of naive versus antigen-experienced cells.

The V and J genes are TRBV7-7 and TRBJ2-5; the D gene is possibly TRBD2 (5 bases). This receptor was obtained from a woman aged 70 to 79 in good health. Sequences were obtained from blood. Here the CDR3 reads CASSRGPVGPETQYF. In DNA, the CDR3 is TGTGCTAGCAGCCGAGGGCCCGTAGGGCCAGAGACCCAGTACTTC.